The 23 T cell receptor beta chains reported below all come from one sample, sequenced in a study of blood T cells in healthy people across ages. A second PCR of roughly 7 to 11 cycles used a sample-barcoded 5' primer and a J-beta primer mix. TCRdb passed the 5' RACE reads through MiXCR, listing each CDR3 protein once. This sample has roughly 560,000 distinct CDR3 sequences, with about 25% found just once. The data also belong to a second study, concerning T cells of mothers and their children.

The sequenced material came from blood. All receptors come from a boy aged 5-17 years in good health.

This clonotype was counted ten times or more. The CDR3 DNA reads as TGTGCCAGCAGCCCCAGGCAGGGGGATGAAAAACTGTTTTTT. Its translation: CASSPRQGDEKLFF. The rearrangement links TRBV7-2 to TRBJ1-4, with 7 bases aligning to TRBD1. With V trimmed by 5 bases and J by 6 bases, 6 bases remained unmatched. The CDR3 is 14 residues long. Germline CDR1 reads SGHTA; CDR2 reads FQGNSA.

The sample holds a few counts of this clonotype. CDR3 amino acids: CASSQQGLAGVDTQYF. In DNA form, the CDR3 reads TGTGCCAGCAGCCAACAGGGACTAGCGGGAGTGGATACGCAGTATTTT. This chain uses TRBV7-2 with TRBJ2-3; TRBD2 aligns across 14 bases. The CDR3 length is 16 residues. V trimming: 5 bases; J trimming: 6 bases; junction bases outside the gene matches: 7. Germline lookup yields CDR1 SGHTA and CDR2 FQGNSA.

This clonotype was seen a handful of times. The chain carries TRBV12-3 or TRBV12-4 and TRBJ2-5, with 12 bases matching TRBD2. J lost 11 bases, V lost 0 bases, and 7 bases had no gene match. The CDR3 totals 15 residues. The CDR3 DNA reads as TGTGCCAGCAGTTTAGCGACTAGCGGGAGTCGGGAGCAGTACTTC. This encodes CASSLATSGSREQYF.

This chain joins TRBV10-3 and TRBJ2-1, with 8 bases identical to TRBD1. The junction had 4 bases not matched to a gene; V was cut back by 3 bases and J by 6 bases. There are 14 residues in the CDR3. CDR1 and CDR2 (germline): ENHRY, SYGVKD. As DNA, the CDR3 is TGTGCCATCAGTGATCCGGACAGGGTCAATGAGCAGTTCTTC. Its translation: CAISDPDRVNEQFF.

This clonotype has just a few counts. This rearrangement joins TRBV28 to TRBJ2-5; no definite D call. The J call may be faulty, since TRBJ2-1 better matches the DNA end. Germline V lookup: CDR1 MDHEN, CDR2 SYDVKM. The CDR3 is 13 amino acids. Written as DNA, the CDR3 is TGTGCCAGCAGCTTAGGCGCCTCGCATGAGCAGTTCTTC. This encodes CASSLGASHEQFF.

V usage is TRBV12-3 or TRBV12-4 and J usage is TRBJ2-7, with 9 bases lining up with TRBD1. With V trimmed by 8 bases and J by 5 bases, 7 bases remained unmatched. The CDR3 consists of 13 residues. This CDR3 reads CASRGTGRDEQYF. As DNA, the CDR3 is TGTGCCAGCCGAGGGACAGGGCGGGACGAGCAGTACTTC.

Many counts were recorded for this clonotype. This rearrangement joins TRBV5-1 to TRBJ2-1, with 13 bases aligning to TRBD2. This CDR3 contains 15 residues. V lost 0 bases to trimming and J lost 8 bases; unmatched junction nucleotides: 2. The germline gives CDR1 SGHRS, CDR2 YFSETQ. The CDR3 DNA follows: TGCGCCAGCAGCTTGGGACTAGCGGGAGGCCATGAGCAGTTCTTC. It codes for CASSLGLAGGHEQFF.

The V call is TRBV4-2, the J call TRBJ2-5; perhaps TRBD2 as D (6 bases). V shed 5 bases and J shed 4 bases, with 20 bases lying between them. The germline gives CDR1 LGHNA, CDR2 YNFKEQ. The CDR3 runs to 16 residues. The CDR3 bases are TGTGCCAGCAGCGGACCTAAAGGCGGGGTAGGAGAGACCCAGTACTTC. Translated, it gives CASSGPKGGVGETQYF.

This clonotype was picked up a small number of times. The chain carries TRBV7-9 and TRBJ2-7; TRBD2 aligns across 7 bases. The CDR3 totals 16 residues. Germline CDR1 reads SEHNR; CDR2 reads FQNEAQ (reference sequence). With 5 bases clipped from V and 0 bases from J, the junction kept 10 bases outside the gene matches. CDR3 residues: CASSPTGGGSSYEQYF. The CDR3 region has the DNA TGTGCCAGCAGCCCGACGGGGGGAGGAAGCTCCTACGAGCAGTACTTC.

The sample holds many counts of this clonotype. This chain links TRBV18 with TRBJ2-3, with 8 bases that match TRBD1. CDR3 length equals 15 residues. With V trimmed by 1 base and J by 2 bases, 2 bases remained unmatched. The germline gives CDR1 KGHSH, CDR2 LQKENI. The CDR3 coding sequence is TGTGCCAGCTCACCACGGACAGGGTTCACAGATACGCAGTATTTT. Translation: CASSPRTGFTDTQYF.

The V gene is TRBV2, the J gene TRBJ2-7; TRBD2 might be the D (6 bases). This CDR3 spans 15 amino acids. The germline V gene encodes CDR1 SNHLY and CDR2 FYNNEI. The V gene lost 0 bases and the J gene lost 2 bases, with 11 bases spanning the gap. CDR3 in DNA: TGTGCCAGCAGTGAAGCGCGGGGCCCTACCTACGAGCAGTACTTC. It yields the protein CASSEARGPTYEQYF. The full variable domain, rest sourced from reference TRBV2 and TRBJ2-7, is EPEVTQTPSHQVTQMGQEVILRCVPISNHLYFYWYRQILGQKVEFLVSFYNNEISEKSEIFDDQFSVERPDGSNFTLKIRSTKLEDSAMYFCASSEARGPTYEQYFGPGTRLTVT.

This clonotype was picked up a small number of times. The chain couples TRBV4-3 to TRBJ2-7; 9 bases map to TRBD2. The CDR3 totals 16 residues. The V and J ends lost 0 bases and 7 bases, in that order; junction bases with no gene match: 10. Germline CDR1 and CDR2: LGHNA and YSLEER. CDR3 bases: TGCGCCAGCAGCCAAGATATCCTAGCGGGAATTTGGGAGCAGTACTTC. It encodes CASSQDILAGIWEQYF.

This clonotype was found many times. CDR3 region: CASSPRPTDTQYF. CDR3 nucleotide sequence: TGTGCCAGCAGCCCGAGGCCCACAGATACGCAGTATTTT. The genes are TRBV7-3 and TRBJ2-3; D remains unclear. Germline lookup yields CDR1 SGHTA and CDR2 FQGTGA. Between the trimmed V and J ends, which lost 5 bases and 2 bases, there was a span of 8 bases. The CDR3 is 13 residues long.

The chain recombines TRBV5-1 with TRBJ2-6; D uncertain. The V and J ends lost 0 bases and 1 base respectively, with 11 bases between them. This CDR3 is 17 amino acids long. Germline values: CDR1 SGHRS, CDR2 YFSETQ. The CDR3 reads CASSLGQAASGANVLTF. Written as DNA, the CDR3 is TGCGCCAGCAGCTTGGGTCAGGCCGCTTCTGGGGCCAACGTCCTGACTTTC.

This clonotype was counted only a few times. The J gene is TRBJ2-5, the V gene TRBV29-1; D unresolved. Trimming stripped 5 bases from V and 5 bases from J, with 21 bases between. Germline CDR1 reads SQVTM; CDR2 reads ANQGSEA. This CDR3 comprises 15 residues. The CDR3 spells CSVRHRFTTPETQYF. CDR3 DNA sequence: TGCAGCGTTCGGCATAGATTTACCACCCCGGAGACCCAGTACTTC.

This chain joins TRBV9 and TRBJ2-2; TRBD1 agrees at 8 bases. The germline gives CDR1 SGDLS, CDR2 YYNGEE. With V trimmed by 0 bases and J by 2 bases, 9 bases remained unmatched. There are 18 residues in the CDR3. CDR3 nucleotide sequence: TGTGCCAGCAGCGTAGTCTCCCAGGGGGCCTACAACACCGGGGAGCTGTTTTTT. Translation: CASSVVSQGAYNTGELFF.

A few counts support this clonotype. V gene TRBV12-3 or TRBV12-4 combines with J gene TRBJ2-1; 7 bases agree with TRBD1. The CDR3 has 18 amino acids. The V gene end was trimmed by 6 bases and the J gene end by 10 bases; junction bases not matched to a gene: 24. The CDR3 DNA reads as TGTGCCAGCAGCCATTGGGCTAAACAGGGGTTCGGATTAGACGAGCAGTTCTTC. As protein: CASSHWAKQGFGLDEQFF.

The chain combines TRBV11-1 with TRBJ2-3; a possible D gene is TRBD2 (5 bases). V lost 1 base to trimming and J lost 4 bases, with 12 bases between them. This CDR3 contains 15 residues. Germline V gene data show CDR1 as SGHAT and CDR2 as FQDESV (reference sequence). The CDR3 coding sequence is TGTGCCAGCAGCTTAGGGACTCTGGTCGCAGATACGCAGTATTTT. The encoded protein is CASSLGTLVADTQYF.

The rearrangement uses TRBV6-1 and TRBJ2-5; TRBD2 matches 10 bases. The assigned J gene may be wrong: the sequence end matches TRBJ2-1 better. Germline V gene data show CDR1 as MNHNS and CDR2 as SASEGT. The CDR3 is made up of 14 amino acids. CDR3 residues: CASCPSGGYNEQFF. The CDR3 DNA reads as TGTGCCAGCTGCCCTAGCGGGGGCTACAATGAGCAGTTCTTC.

J is TRBJ1-1 and V is TRBV29-1; D uncertain. The CDR3 totals 15 residues. Germline CDR1 is SQVTM and CDR2 is ANQGSEA. The V and J ends lost 0 bases and 3 bases respectively, with 14 bases between them. The CDR3 bases are TGCAGCGTTGAAGATTGGCGGGGTGAGGACACTGAAGCTTTCTTT. Residues: CSVEDWRGEDTEAFF.

V is TRBV20-1 and J is TRBJ1-1; TRBD1 agrees at 8 bases. The CDR3 is 16 residues long. CDR1 and CDR2 from the germline V gene are DFQATT and SNEGSKA (reference sequence). V was clipped by 5 bases and J by 1 base; unmatched bases: 12. The CDR3 bases are TGCAGTGCTCCAAGCAACGATGGGACAGGGAACACTGAAGCTTTCTTT. Its translation: CSAPSNDGTGNTEAFF.

This clonotype was picked up a small number of times. The chain recombines TRBV27 with TRBJ2-5, with D hard to call. Matching the DNA end better, TRBJ2-7 makes the J call doubtful. The germline V gene has CDR1 MNHEY and CDR2 SMNVEV (reference sequence). The CDR3 totals 12 residues. CDR3 protein: CASSDYTYEQYF. For the CDR3, the DNA is TGTGCCAGCAGTGATTATACCTACGAGCAGTACTTC.

Concerning this clonotype itself: At one end the junction does not follow the germline gene, possibly because of a read error. This chain links TRBV3-1 with TRBJ1-1; D call uncertain. CDR1 and CDR2 from the germline V gene are LGHDT and YNNKEL (reference sequence). The CDR3 loop spans 14 amino acids. The CDR3 DNA reads as TGTGCCAGCAGCCAAGTTGCAGCGAACACTGGAGCTTTCTTT. It yields the protein CASSQVAANTGAFF.